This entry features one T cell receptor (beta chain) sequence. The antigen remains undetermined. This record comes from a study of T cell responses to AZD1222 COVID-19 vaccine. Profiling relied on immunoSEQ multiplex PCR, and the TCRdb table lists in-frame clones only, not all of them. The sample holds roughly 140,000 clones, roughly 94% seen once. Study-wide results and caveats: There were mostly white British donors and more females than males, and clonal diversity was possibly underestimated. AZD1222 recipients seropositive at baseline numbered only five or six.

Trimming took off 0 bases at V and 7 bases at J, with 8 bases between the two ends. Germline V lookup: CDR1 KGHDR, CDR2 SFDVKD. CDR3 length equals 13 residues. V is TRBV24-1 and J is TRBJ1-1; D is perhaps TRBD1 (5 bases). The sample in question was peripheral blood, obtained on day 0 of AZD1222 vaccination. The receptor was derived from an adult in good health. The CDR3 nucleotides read TGTGCCACCAGTGATTTGGGGGGAGGTGAAGCTTTCTTT. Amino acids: CATSDLGGGEAFF.